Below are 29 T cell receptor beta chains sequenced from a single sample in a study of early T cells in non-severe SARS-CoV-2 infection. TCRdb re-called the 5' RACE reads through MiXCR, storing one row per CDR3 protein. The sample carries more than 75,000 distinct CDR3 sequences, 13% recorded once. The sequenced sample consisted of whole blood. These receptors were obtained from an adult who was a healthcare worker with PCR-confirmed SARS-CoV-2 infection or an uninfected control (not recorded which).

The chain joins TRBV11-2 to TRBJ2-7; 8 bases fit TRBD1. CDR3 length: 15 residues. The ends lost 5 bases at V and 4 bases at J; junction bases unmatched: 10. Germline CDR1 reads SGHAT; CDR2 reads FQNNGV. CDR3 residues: CASSPADRDSYEQYF. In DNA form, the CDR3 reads TGTGCCAGCAGCCCGGCGGACAGGGATTCGTACGAGCAGTACTTC.

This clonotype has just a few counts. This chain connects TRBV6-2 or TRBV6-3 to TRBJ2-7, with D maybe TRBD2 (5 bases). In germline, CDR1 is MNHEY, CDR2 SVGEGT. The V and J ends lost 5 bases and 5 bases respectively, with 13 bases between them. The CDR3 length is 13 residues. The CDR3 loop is CASSLRSSNEQYF. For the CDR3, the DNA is TGTGCCAGCAGTCTACGGTCTAGCAACGAGCAGTACTTC.

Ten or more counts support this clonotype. In nucleotides, the CDR3 is TGTGCCAGCAGTGCTGGACAGACCTATGGCTACACCTTC. This gives the protein CASSAGQTYGYTF. The V call is TRBV6-1, the J call TRBJ1-2; the D gene is possibly TRBD1 (6 bases). This CDR3 region has 13 residues. CDR1 and CDR2 (germline): MNHNS, SASEGT. The germline V and J ends were trimmed by 4 bases and 4 bases, with 10 bases remaining between them.

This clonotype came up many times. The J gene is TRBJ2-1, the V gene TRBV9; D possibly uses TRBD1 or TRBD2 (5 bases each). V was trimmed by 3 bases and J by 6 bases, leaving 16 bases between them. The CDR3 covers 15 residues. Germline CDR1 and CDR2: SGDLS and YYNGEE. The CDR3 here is CASSGDDGRANEQFF. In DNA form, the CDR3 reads TGTGCCAGCAGCGGGGACGATGGAAGAGCCAATGAGCAGTTCTTC.

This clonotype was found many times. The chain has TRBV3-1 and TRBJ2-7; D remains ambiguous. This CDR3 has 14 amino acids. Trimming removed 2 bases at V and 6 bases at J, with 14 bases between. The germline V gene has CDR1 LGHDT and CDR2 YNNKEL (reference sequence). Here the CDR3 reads CASSQLWTTGEQYF. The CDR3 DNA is TGTGCCAGCAGCCAATTGTGGACGACGGGCGAGCAGTACTTC.

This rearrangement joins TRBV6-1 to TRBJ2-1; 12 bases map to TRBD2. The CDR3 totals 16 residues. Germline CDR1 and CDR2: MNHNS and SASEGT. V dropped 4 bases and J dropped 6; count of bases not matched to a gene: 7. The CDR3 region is CASSGSSGRASNEQFF. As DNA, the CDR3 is TGTGCCAGCAGTGGATCTAGCGGGAGGGCGAGCAATGAGCAGTTCTTC.

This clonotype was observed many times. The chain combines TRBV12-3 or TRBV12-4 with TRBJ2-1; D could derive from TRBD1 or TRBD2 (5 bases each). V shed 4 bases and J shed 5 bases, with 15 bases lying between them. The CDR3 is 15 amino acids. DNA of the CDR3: TGTGCCAGCAGTTGGAACTCCGGGGCCGACAATGAGCAGTTCTTC. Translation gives CASSWNSGADNEQFF.

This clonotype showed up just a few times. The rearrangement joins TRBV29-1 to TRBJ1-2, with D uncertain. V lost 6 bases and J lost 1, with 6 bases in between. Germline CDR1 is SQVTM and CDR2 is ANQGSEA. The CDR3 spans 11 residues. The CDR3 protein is CSVGVNYGYTF. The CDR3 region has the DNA TGCAGCGTCGGGGTTAACTATGGCTACACCTTC. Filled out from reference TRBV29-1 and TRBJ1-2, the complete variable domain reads SAVISQKPSRDICQRGTSLTIQCQVDSQVTMMFWYRQQPGQSLTLIATANQGSEATYESGFVIDKFPISRPNLTFSTLTVSNMSPEDSSIYLCSVGVNYGYTFGSGTRLTVV.

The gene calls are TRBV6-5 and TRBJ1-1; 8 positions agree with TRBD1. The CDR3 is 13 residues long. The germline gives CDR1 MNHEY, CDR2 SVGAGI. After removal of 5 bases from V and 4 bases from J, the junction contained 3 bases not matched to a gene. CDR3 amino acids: CASSRTGPTEAFF. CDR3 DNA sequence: TGTGCCAGCAGTCGGACAGGGCCCACTGAAGCTTTCTTT.

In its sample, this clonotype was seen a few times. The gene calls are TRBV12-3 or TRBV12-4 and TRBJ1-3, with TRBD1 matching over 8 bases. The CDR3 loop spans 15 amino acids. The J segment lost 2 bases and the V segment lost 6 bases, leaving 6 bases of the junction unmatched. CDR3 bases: TGTGCCAGCAGCCCGGACAGGGACGCTGGAAACACCATATATTTT. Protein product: CASSPDRDAGNTIYF.

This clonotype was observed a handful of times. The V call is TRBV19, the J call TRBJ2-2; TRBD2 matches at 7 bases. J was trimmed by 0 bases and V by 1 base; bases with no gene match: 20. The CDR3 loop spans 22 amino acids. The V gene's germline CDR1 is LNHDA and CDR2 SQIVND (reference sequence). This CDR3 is CASSIVLFGGTIHLPNTGELFF. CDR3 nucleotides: TGTGCCAGTAGTATAGTCTTATTTGGTGGGACTATACACCTACCGAACACCGGGGAGCTGTTTTTT.

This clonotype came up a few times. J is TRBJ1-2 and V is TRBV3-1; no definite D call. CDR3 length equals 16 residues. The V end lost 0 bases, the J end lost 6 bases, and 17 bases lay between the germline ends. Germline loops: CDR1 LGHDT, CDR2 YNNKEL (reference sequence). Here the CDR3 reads CASSQELESVGNGYTF. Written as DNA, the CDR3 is TGTGCCAGCAGCCAAGAACTAGAGAGCGTGGGGAATGGCTACACCTTC. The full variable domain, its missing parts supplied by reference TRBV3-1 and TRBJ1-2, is DTAVSQTPKYLVTQMGNDKSIKCEQNLGHDTMYWYKQDSKKFLKIMFSYNNKELIINETVPNRFSPKSPDKAHLNLHINSLELGDSAVYFCASSQELESVGNGYTFGSGTRLTVV.

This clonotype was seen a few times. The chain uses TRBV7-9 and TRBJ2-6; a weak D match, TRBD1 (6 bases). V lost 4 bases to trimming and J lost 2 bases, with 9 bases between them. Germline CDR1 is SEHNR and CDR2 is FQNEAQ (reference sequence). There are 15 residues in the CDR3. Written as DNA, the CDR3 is TGTGCCAGCAGCTCGCAGGGGACTGGGGCCAACGTCCTGACTTTC. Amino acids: CASSSQGTGANVLTF.

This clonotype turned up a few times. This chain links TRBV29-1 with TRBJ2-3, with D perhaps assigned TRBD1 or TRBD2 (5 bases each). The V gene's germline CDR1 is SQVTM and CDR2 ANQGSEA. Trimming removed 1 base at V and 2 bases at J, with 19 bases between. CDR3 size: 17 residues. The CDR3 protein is CSVEGGGRTPYTDTQYF. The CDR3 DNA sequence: TGCAGCGTTGAAGGGGGCGGGCGGACGCCTTACACAGATACGCAGTATTTT.

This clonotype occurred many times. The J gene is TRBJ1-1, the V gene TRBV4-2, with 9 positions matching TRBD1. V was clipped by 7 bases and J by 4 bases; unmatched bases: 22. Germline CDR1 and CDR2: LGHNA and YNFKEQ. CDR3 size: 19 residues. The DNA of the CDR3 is TGTGCCAGCACGCCCGCGCCGGGACAGGGATATTACGGGGCCACTGAAGCTTTCTTT. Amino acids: CASTPAPGQGYYGATEAFF.

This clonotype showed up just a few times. In DNA form, the CDR3 reads TGTGCCAGCAGCTTCAGCGGGAGTAGTGCAGGAGAGCTGTTTTTT. It is translated as CASSFSGSSAGELFF. J is TRBJ2-2 and V is TRBV7-3; 8 nucleotides agree with TRBD2. Germline V lookup: CDR1 SGHTA, CDR2 FQGTGA. This CDR3 spans 15 amino acids. J lost 11 bases, V lost 3 bases, and 11 bases had no gene match.

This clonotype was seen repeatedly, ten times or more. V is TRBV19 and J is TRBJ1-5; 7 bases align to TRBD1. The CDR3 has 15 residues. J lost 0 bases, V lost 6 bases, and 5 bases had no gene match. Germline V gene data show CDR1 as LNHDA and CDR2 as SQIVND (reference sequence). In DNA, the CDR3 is TGTGCCAGTAGCTCCGGGACAGCTAGCAATCAGCCCCAGCATTTT. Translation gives CASSSGTASNQPQHF.

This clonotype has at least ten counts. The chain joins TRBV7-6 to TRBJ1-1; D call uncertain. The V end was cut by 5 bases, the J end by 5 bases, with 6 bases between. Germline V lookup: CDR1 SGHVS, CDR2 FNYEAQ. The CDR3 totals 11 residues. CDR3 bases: TGTGCCAGCAGCACGGGGACTGAAGCTTTCTTT. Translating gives CASSTGTEAFF.

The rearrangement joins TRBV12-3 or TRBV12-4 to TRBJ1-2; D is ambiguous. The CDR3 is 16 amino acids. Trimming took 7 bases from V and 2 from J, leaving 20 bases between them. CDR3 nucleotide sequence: TGTGCCAGCAAGAAGGTGGGTGCCAGCCTAAACTATGGCTACACCTTC. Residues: CASKKVGASLNYGYTF.

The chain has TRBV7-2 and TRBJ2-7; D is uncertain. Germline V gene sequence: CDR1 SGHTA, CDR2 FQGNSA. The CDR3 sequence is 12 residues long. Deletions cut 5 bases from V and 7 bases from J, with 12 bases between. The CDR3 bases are TGTGCCAGCAGCCTAACCTCCGGGGAGCAGTACTTC. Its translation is CASSLTSGEQYF.

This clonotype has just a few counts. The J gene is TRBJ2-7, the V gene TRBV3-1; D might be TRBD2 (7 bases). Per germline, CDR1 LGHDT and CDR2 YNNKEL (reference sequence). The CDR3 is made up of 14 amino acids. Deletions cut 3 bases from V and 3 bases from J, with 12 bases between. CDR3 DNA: TGTGCCAGCAGCCAGGGGGGGCACCGCTACGAGCAGTACTTC. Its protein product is CASSQGGHRYEQYF.

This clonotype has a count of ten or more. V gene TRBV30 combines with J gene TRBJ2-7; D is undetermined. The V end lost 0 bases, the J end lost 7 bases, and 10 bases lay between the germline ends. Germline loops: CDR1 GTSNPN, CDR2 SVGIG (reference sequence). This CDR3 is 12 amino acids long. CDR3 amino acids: CAWSVVGSEQYF. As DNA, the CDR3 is TGTGCCTGGAGTGTGGTAGGCTCGGAGCAGTACTTC.

In nucleotides, the CDR3 is TGTGCCACCAGCAGAGATTCCTGGGGACAGGAGGCAGATACGCAGTATTTT. The encoded protein is CATSRDSWGQEADTQYF. This chain uses TRBV15 with TRBJ2-3, with TRBD1 matching 8 bases. CDR1 is LNHNV and CDR2 is YYDKDF in the germline V gene (reference sequence). J was trimmed by 4 bases and V by 0 bases; bases with no gene match: 9. The CDR3 covers 17 residues.

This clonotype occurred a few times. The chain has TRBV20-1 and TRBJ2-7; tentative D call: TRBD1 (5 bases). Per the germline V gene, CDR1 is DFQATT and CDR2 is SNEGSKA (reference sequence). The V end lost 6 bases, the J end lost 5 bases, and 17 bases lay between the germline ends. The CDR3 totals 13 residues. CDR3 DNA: TGCAGTGCGGACGCTCAAGACAGCCACGAGCAGTACTTC. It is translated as CSADAQDSHEQYF.

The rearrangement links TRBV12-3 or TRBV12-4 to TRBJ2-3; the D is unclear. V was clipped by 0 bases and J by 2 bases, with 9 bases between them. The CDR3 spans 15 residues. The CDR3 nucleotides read TGTGCCAGCAGTTTAGCGCCCCACTCCACAGATACGCAGTATTTT. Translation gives CASSLAPHSTDTQYF.

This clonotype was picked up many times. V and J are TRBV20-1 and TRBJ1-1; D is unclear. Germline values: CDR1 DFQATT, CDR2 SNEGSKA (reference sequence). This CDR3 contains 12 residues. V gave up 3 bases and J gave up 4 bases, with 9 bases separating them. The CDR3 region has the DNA TGCAGTGCTAGGGGTCAGGTCACTGAAGCTTTCTTT. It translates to CSARGQVTEAFF.

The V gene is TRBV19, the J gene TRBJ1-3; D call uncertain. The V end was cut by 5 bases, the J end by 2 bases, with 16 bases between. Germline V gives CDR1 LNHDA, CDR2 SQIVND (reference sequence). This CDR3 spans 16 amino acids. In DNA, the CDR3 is TGTGCCAGTAGTGACCCCCCGGGCCTCACTGGAAACACCATATATTTT. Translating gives CASSDPPGLTGNTIYF.

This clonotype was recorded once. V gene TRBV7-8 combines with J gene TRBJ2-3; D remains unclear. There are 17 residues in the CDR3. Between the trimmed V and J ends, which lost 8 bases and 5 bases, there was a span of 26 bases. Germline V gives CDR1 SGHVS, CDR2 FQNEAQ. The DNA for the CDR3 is TGTGCCAGCCTTCCACGGCGAGATCAGTACGTCGGAGATACGCAGTATTTT. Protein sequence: CASLPRRDQYVGDTQYF.

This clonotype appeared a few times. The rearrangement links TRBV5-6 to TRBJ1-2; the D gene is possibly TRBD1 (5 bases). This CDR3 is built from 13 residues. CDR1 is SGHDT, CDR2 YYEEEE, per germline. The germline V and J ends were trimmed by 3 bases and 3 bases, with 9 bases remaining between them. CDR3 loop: CASSSGLDYGYTF. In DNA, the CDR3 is TGTGCCAGCAGCTCAGGGTTGGACTATGGCTACACCTTC.